This entry lists 4 T cell receptor beta chains sequenced from one sample in a study of blood T cell repertoires in COVID-19. Repertoires were generated with immunoSEQ multiplex PCR, while TCRdb's copy carries only in-frame clones and drops some. The table has 300,000 to 350,000 clones, 87% seen once; the top ten hold more than 0.8%. The sequenced sample consisted of PBMCs or T cells enriched from blood (not recorded which). These receptors were collected from a woman aged 30 to 39 who had recovered from COVID-19.

The chain is built from TRBV9 and TRBJ2-6; 7 bases are shared with TRBD2. Germline CDR1 SGDLS, CDR2 YYNGEE. Trimming took 4 bases from V and 4 from J; bases not matched to a gene: 14. The CDR3 is 18 amino acids. The DNA for the CDR3 is TGTGCCAGCAGCCCGGGAGGCCAAGTTCAAACGGGGGCCAACGTCCTGACTTTC. Its protein is CASSPGGQVQTGANVLTF.

The gene calls are TRBV2 and TRBJ2-5, with D perhaps TRBD2 (5 bases). Germline loops: CDR1 SNHLY, CDR2 FYNNEI. V lost 8 bases and J 1 base, leaving 5 bases between the germline ends. This CDR3 has 11 amino acids. The CDR3: CASRGQETQYF. In DNA, the CDR3 is TGTGCCAGCCGGGGCCAAGAGACCCAGTACTTC.

The J gene is TRBJ2-5, the V gene TRBV4-3; 8 bases agree with TRBD2. V trimming: 2 bases; J trimming: 5 bases; junction bases outside the gene matches: 7. CDR3 size: 15 residues. Germline V gene data show CDR1 as LGHNA and CDR2 as YSLEER. CDR3 loop: CASSQIAGRGETQYF. In DNA, the CDR3 is TGCGCCAGCAGCCAAATAGCGGGAAGGGGGGAGACCCAGTACTTC.

The chain couples TRBV7-9 to TRBJ2-1, with D uncertain. Germline V gene sequence: CDR1 SEHNR, CDR2 FQNEAQ (reference sequence). V was trimmed by 0 bases and J by 0 bases, leaving 9 bases between them. This CDR3 region has 16 residues. This chain's CDR3 is CASSLAAVSSYNEQFF. The DNA for the CDR3 is TGTGCCAGCAGCTTAGCGGCGGTGAGCTCCTACAATGAGCAGTTCTTC.